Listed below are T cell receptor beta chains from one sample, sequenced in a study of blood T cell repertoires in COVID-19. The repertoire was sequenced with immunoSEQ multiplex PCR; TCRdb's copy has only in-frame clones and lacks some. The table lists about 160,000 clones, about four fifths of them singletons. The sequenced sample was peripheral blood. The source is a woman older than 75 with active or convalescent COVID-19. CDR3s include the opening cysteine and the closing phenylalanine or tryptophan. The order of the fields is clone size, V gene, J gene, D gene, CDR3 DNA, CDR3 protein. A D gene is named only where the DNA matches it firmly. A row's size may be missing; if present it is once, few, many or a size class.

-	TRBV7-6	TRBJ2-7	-	TGTGCCAGCAGCTTACATCAGGGTGTGGCCTACGAGCAGTACTTC	CASSLHQGVAYEQYF
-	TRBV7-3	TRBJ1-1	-	TGTGCCAGCAGCTTGCGGGGGAACACTGAAGCTTTCTTT	CASSLRGNTEAFF
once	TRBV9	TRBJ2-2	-	TGTGCCAGCAGCGTAGCCGGGGGCACCGGGGAGCTGTTTTTT	CASSVAGGTGELFF
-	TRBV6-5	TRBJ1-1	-	TGTGCCAGCACTGCTCGTATTAGGAACACTGAAGCTTTCTTT	CASTARIRNTEAFF
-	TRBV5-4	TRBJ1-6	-	TGTGCCAGCAGCTTCCCAGGGCGGTCACCCCTCCACTTT	CASSFPGRSPLHF
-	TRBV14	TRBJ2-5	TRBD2	TGTGCCAGCAGCCCGGGACTAGCGGGAGCACAAGAGACCCAGTACTTC	CASSPGLAGAQETQYF
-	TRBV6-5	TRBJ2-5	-	TGTGCCAGCAGTTACTCCGACAGACAAGAGACCCAGTACTTC	CASSYSDRQETQYF
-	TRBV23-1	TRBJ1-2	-	TGCGCCAGCAGTCAATCGAAAGGGGATAGAAGCTATGGCTACACCTTC	CASSQSKGDRSYGYTF
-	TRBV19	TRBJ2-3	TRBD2	TGTGCCAGTAGTACTAGCGGGAGCTGGGGCACAGATACGCAGTATTTT	CASSTSGSWGTDTQYF
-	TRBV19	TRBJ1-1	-	TGTGCCAGTAGTCTGCGGGGCCCCCCGGCTTTCTTT	CASSLRGPPAFF
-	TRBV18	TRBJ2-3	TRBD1	TGTGCCAGCTCACCGGACAGGGTCACAGATACGCAGTATTTT	CASSPDRVTDTQYF
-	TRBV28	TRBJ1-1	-	TGTGCCAGCAGCCCTCGGAGGGGGGGAAACACTGAAGCTTTCTTT	CASSPRRGGNTEAFF
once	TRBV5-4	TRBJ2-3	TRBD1	TGTGCCAGCAGCCTGACAGGGCGACTTAGCACAGATACGCAGTATTTT	CASSLTGRLSTDTQYF
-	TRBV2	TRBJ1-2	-	TGTGCCAGCAGGGGACTGACGTCTAACTATGGCTACACCTTC	CASRGLTSNYGYTF
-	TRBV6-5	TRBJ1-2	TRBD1	TGTGCCAGCAAGAACAGGGGATTAGACTATGGCTACACCTTC	CASKNRGLDYGYTF
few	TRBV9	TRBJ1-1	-	TGTGCCAGCAGCGCCCTTGGGGGAGGGTGGAACACTGAAGCTTTCTTT	CASSALGGGWNTEAFF
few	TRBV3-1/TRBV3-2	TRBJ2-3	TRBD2	TGTGCCAGCAGCCAAAAACTAGCGGGAGGCAGCACAGATACGCAGTATTTT	CASSQKLAGGSTDTQYF
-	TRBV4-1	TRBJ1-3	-	TGCGCCAGCAGCCAAGATCCGGGAGAGGCTGGAAACACCATATATTTT	CASSQDPGEAGNTIYF
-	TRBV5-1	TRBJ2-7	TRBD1	TGCGCCAGCAGCCCGACAGGGGCCAGGAGGTACGAGCAGTACTTC	CASSPTGARRYEQYF
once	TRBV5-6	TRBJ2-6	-	TGTGCCAGCAGCTTGTGGCCCTCTGGGGCCAACGTCCTGACTTTC	CASSLWPSGANVLTF
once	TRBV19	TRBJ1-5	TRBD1	TGTGCCAGTAGTATAAGAGGCAGGGGGAATCAGCCCCAGCATTTT	CASSIRGRGNQPQHF
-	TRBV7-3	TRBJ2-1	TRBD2	TGTGCCAGCAGACTAGGACTAGCGGGAGACAATGAGCAGTTCTTC	CASRLGLAGDNEQFF
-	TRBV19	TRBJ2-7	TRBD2	TGTGCCAGTAGCGTTGCACTAGCGTCAAACTCCTACGAGCAGTACTTC	CASSVALASNSYEQYF
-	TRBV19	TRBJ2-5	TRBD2	TGTGCCAGTAGTTTAGCGGGAGCCGGGGAAGAGACCCAGTACTTC	CASSLAGAGEETQYF
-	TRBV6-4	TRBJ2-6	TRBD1	TGTGCCAGCAGTGACTCCCCAGGGGGCGCAGGGGCCAACGTCCTGACTTTC	CASSDSPGGAGANVLTF
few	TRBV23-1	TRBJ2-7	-	TGCGCCAGCAGTTCCACGTGGAGGGAAAGCTCCTACGAGCAGTACTTC	CASSSTWRESSYEQYF
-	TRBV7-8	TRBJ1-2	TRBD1	TGTGCCAGCAGCTTAGGGCAGGGGGCAAATCGTAACTATGGCTACACCTTC	CASSLGQGANRNYGYTF
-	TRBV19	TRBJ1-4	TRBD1	TGTGCCAGCAGACCCACAGGGGCTACTAATGAAAAACTGTTTTTT	CASRPTGATNEKLFF
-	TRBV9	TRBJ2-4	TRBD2	TGTGCCAGCAGTGACAAACACTCTAGCGGCAACATTCAGTACTTC	CASSDKHSSGNIQYF
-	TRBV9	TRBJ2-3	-	TGTGCCAGCAGCGTAGAACTCCTCTCCACAGATACGCAGTATTTT	CASSVELLSTDTQYF